These 23 T cell receptor beta chains came from one sample sequenced in a study of CD8 T cells in Susac syndrome. It was with random hexamers that roughly 0.5 to 1 ug RNA was reverse transcribed. TCRdb itself ran the immunoSEQ multiplex PCR reads through MiXCR, one entry per CDR3 protein. The sample contains about 94,000 distinct CDR3 sequences, roughly 94% of which appear only once. Source material: CD4+ T cells from PBMCs. The receptor set was obtained from a human donor with Susac syndrome.

The chain carries TRBV7-9 and TRBJ2-6; 8 bases are shared with TRBD1. CDR3 length: 17 residues. Per germline, CDR1 SEHNR and CDR2 FQNEAQ (reference sequence). V lost 5 bases and J lost 4; bases outside the gene matches: 10. This CDR3 is CASSPRQGAKGANVLTF. Written as DNA, the CDR3 is TGTGCCAGCAGCCCGAGGCAGGGGGCGAAAGGGGCCAACGTCCTGACTTTC.

The V gene is TRBV5-1, the J gene TRBJ1-6; maybe TRBD1 (6 bases). CDR1 is SGHRS, CDR2 YFSETQ, per germline. Trimming took 4 bases from V and 10 from J, leaving 12 bases between them. This CDR3 spans 13 amino acids. CDR3 amino acids: CASSLRQDSPLHF. The CDR3 DNA follows: TGCGCCAGCAGCCTAAGACAGGACTCACCCCTCCACTTT. Looking up the rest from reference TRBV5-1 and TRBJ1-6 gives the full variable domain: KAGVTQTPRYLIKTRGQQVTLSCSPISGHRSVSWYQQTPGQGLQFLFEYFSETQRNKGNFPGRFSGRQFSNSRSEMNVSTLELGDSALYLCASSLRQDSPLHFGNGTRLTVT.

This clonotype was seen only once. The rearrangement uses TRBV20-1 and TRBJ2-1, with TRBD2 matching over 11 bases. Germline V gene sequence: CDR1 DFQATT, CDR2 SNEGSKA (reference sequence). The CDR3 is 16 residues long. J gave up 4 bases and V 5 bases, and 10 bases lay outside the gene matches. CDR3 residues: CSAGSTVAGGYNEQFF. CDR3 sequence (DNA): TGCAGTGCTGGATCTACTGTAGCGGGGGGGTACAATGAGCAGTTCTTC.

This chain connects TRBV20-1 to TRBJ2-3; TRBD2 matches at 10 bases. The CDR3 sequence is 14 residues long. The V gene's germline CDR1 is DFQATT and CDR2 SNEGSKA (reference sequence). V lost 4 bases, J lost 0 bases, and 1 base stayed unmatched. This chain's CDR3 is CSAISGGSTDTQYF. The DNA of the CDR3 is TGCAGTGCTATTAGCGGGGGGAGCACAGATACGCAGTATTTT.

The chain joins TRBV12-5 to TRBJ2-1; D unclear. V was clipped by 1 base and J by 9 bases, with 7 bases between them. The germline CDR1 and CDR2 sequences are LGHNT and FRNRAP. The CDR3 totals 12 residues. CDR3 DNA: TGTGCTAGTGGTTTGGACAGCCGTGAGCAGTTCTTC. Translation gives CASGLDSREQFF.

V and J are TRBV20-1 and TRBJ1-4; 7 nucleotides match TRBD1. The trim removed 3 bases at V and 8 bases at J, leaving 9 bases unmatched. From germline, CDR1 is DFQATT and CDR2 SNEGSKA (reference sequence). This CDR3 comprises 14 residues. The DNA of the CDR3 is TGCAGTGCTAGTCGACAGGGAGGGACCGAAAAACTGTTTTTT. This encodes CSASRQGGTEKLFF.

The chain combines TRBV30 with TRBJ2-5, with a tentative D call TRBD2 (7 bases). Germline CDR1 reads GTSNPN; CDR2 reads SVGIG (reference sequence). Trimming removed 2 bases from V and 4 bases from J, with 14 bases in between. The CDR3 runs to 14 residues. The CDR3 here is CAWSQGGAGETQYF. Here the CDR3 DNA reads TGTGCCTGGAGTCAAGGGGGGGCTGGAGAGACCCAGTACTTC. Full variable domain (remainder filled in from reference TRBV30 and TRBJ2-5): SQTIHQWPATLVQPVGSPLSLECTVEGTSNPNLYWYRQAAGRGLQLLFYSVGIGQISSEVPQNLSASRPQDRQFILSSKKLLLSDSGFYLCAWSQGGAGETQYFGPGTRLLVL.

V gene TRBV2 combines with J gene TRBJ2-2; TRBD1 matches at 8 bases. The V segment lost 4 bases and the J segment 1 base; nucleotides outside the gene matches: 2. Germline loops: CDR1 SNHLY, CDR2 FYNNEI. The CDR3 spans 15 residues. The CDR3 loop is CASSVQGGNTGELFF. CDR3 coding DNA: TGTGCCAGCAGTGTACAGGGGGGGAACACCGGGGAGCTGTTTTTT.

The chain uses TRBV5-6 and TRBJ1-6, with D perhaps matching TRBD1 (6 bases). The length of the CDR3 is 15 residues. The ends were cut back, 5 bases at V and 5 bases at J, with 14 bases in the middle. Germline values: CDR1 SGHDT, CDR2 YYEEEE. In nucleotides, the CDR3 is TGTGCCAGCAGTTCCGTCGACAGGAATAATTCACCCCTCCACTTT. Translation: CASSSVDRNNSPLHF.

The V and J genes are TRBV11-2 and TRBJ2-2; tentatively, D is TRBD1 or TRBD2 (5 bases each). Germline-derived CDR1 and CDR2 are SGHAT and FQNNGV. Trimming shortened V by 3 bases and J by 5 bases, and 13 bases separated the two germline ends. The CDR3 runs 15 residues. The CDR3 here is CASSFLLRGTGELFF. CDR3 DNA: TGTGCCAGCAGCTTTCTTCTGAGGGGAACCGGGGAGCTGTTTTTT.

This chain links TRBV9 with TRBJ2-6; possibly TRBD2 for D (5 bases). The germline CDR1 and CDR2 sequences are SGDLS and YYNGEE. The CDR3 loop spans 18 amino acids. Deletions cut 0 bases from V and 0 bases from J, with 13 bases between. CDR3 nucleotide sequence: TGTGCCAGCAGCGTAGACCCCGGAGGTAGCTCTGGGGCCAACGTCCTGACTTTC. Translated, it gives CASSVDPGGSSGANVLTF.

The V call is TRBV14, the J call TRBJ2-7, with TRBD2 as a possible D gene (6 bases). The CDR3 has 16 residues. The germline V and J ends were trimmed by 2 bases and 0 bases, with 14 bases remaining between them. Germline CDR1 SGHDN, CDR2 FVKESK. The CDR3 here is CASSQMGGLSSYEQYF. In nucleotides, the CDR3 is TGTGCCAGCAGCCAAATGGGAGGATTGAGCTCCTACGAGCAGTACTTC.

The chain combines TRBV5-4 with TRBJ2-5; TRBD1 matches at 8 bases. The CDR3 covers 14 residues. Germline V gene data show CDR1 as SGHNT and CDR2 as YYREEE (reference sequence). The V segment lost 2 bases and the J segment 12 bases; nucleotides outside the gene matches: 12. The CDR3 region is CASSFQGAMVSKYF. In DNA, the CDR3 is TGTGCCAGCAGCTTCCAGGGGGCAATGGTATCGAAGTACTTC.

This clonotype was recorded only once. V usage is TRBV30 and J usage is TRBJ1-2; D possibly corresponds to TRBD1 (5 bases). The CDR3 spans 13 residues. CDR1 and CDR2 (germline): GTSNPN, SVGIG (reference sequence). V was clipped by 5 bases and J by 3 bases, with 13 bases between them. The CDR3 loop is CAWEAGNYYGYTF. CDR3 sequence (DNA): TGTGCCTGGGAGGCAGGGAACTACTATGGCTACACCTTC.

The chain carries TRBV5-1 and TRBJ2-7; no firm D call. The CDR3 length is 14 residues. CDR1 SGHRS and CDR2 YFSETQ come from the germline V gene. V lost 1 base to trimming and J lost 3 bases, with 11 bases between them. CDR3 region: CASSLRRGSYEQYF. The DNA of the CDR3 is TGCGCCAGCAGCTTGCGACGAGGAAGCTACGAGCAGTACTTC.

The chain couples TRBV21-1 to TRBJ1-4; the table names TRBD1, a call not compared with the DNA. TRBV21-1 is a known pseudogene. The CDR3 sequence is 16 residues long. CDR3: CASSKEGGQCNEKLFF. The CDR3 nucleotides read TGTGCCAGCAGCAAAGAGGGAGGACAGTGTAATGAAAAACTGTTTTTT.

The chain has TRBV20-1 and TRBJ1-6; weak D call: TRBD1 (5 bases). The V end was cut by 5 bases, the J end by 10 bases, with 12 bases between. The germline V gene encodes CDR1 DFQATT and CDR2 SNEGSKA (reference sequence). The CDR3 runs 12 residues. CDR3 bases: TGCAGTGCTGCCGGGCAGGGATCACCCCTCCACTTT. The encoded protein is CSAAGQGSPLHF.

V usage is TRBV20-1 and J usage is TRBJ1-6, with a possible D match to TRBD1 (5 bases). From germline, CDR1 is DFQATT and CDR2 SNEGSKA (reference sequence). V lost 6 bases, J lost 8 bases, and 20 bases lay in between. The CDR3 runs 15 residues. The CDR3 reads CSALRDGWLHSPLHF. The CDR3 region has the DNA TGCAGTGCACTCCGGGACGGATGGCTGCATTCACCCCTCCACTTT.

This clonotype was seen a few times. V usage is TRBV20-1 and J usage is TRBJ2-7; TRBD2 aligns across 13 bases. With 5 bases clipped from V and 3 bases from J, the junction kept 4 bases outside the gene matches. Germline V gives CDR1 DFQATT, CDR2 SNEGSKA (reference sequence). CDR3 length: 14 residues. CDR3 DNA: TGCAGTGCTTTCCGGACTAGCGGGGGCTACGAGCAGTACTTC. Its protein product is CSAFRTSGGYEQYF.

V usage is TRBV6-5 and J usage is TRBJ1-1; D gene uncertain. CDR1 and CDR2 (germline): MNHEY, SVGAGI. The CDR3 spans 14 residues. With 5 bases removed from V and 5 bases from J, the gap between germline ends came to 15 bases. CDR3 sequence: CASSPLYPDTEAFF. The CDR3 DNA sequence: TGTGCCAGCAGTCCCCTATATCCGGATACTGAAGCTTTCTTT.

In this sample, this clonotype turned up a few times. The J gene is TRBJ1-2, the V gene TRBV24-1, with D tentatively TRBD1 (5 bases). CDR3 length equals 13 residues. Germline V gives CDR1 KGHDR, CDR2 SFDVKD. V gave up 2 bases and J gave up 6 bases, with 9 bases separating them. Here the CDR3 DNA reads TGTGCCACCAGTGATTCAGGGATTAATGGCTACACCTTC. The encoded protein is CATSDSGINGYTF.

This sequence joins TRBV27 and TRBJ1-5; 7 bases match TRBD1. Looked up from germline, CDR1 is MNHEY and CDR2 is SMNVEV (reference sequence). The J segment lost 3 bases and the V segment lost 2 bases, leaving 4 bases of the junction unmatched. The CDR3 runs to 15 residues. CDR3 sequence: CASSLTGTDNQPQHF. CDR3 in DNA: TGTGCCAGCAGTTTAACCGGGACAGACAATCAGCCCCAGCATTTT.

The rearrangement joins TRBV29-1 to TRBJ2-1; no firm D call. Looked up from germline, CDR1 is SQVTM and CDR2 is ANQGSEA. The CDR3 extends over 13 amino acids. The V and J ends lost 1 base and 10 bases respectively, with 14 bases between them. The CDR3 DNA follows: TGCAGCGTTGAAGGAATGGTGGGAAACGAGCAGTTCTTC. Amino acids: CSVEGMVGNEQFF.